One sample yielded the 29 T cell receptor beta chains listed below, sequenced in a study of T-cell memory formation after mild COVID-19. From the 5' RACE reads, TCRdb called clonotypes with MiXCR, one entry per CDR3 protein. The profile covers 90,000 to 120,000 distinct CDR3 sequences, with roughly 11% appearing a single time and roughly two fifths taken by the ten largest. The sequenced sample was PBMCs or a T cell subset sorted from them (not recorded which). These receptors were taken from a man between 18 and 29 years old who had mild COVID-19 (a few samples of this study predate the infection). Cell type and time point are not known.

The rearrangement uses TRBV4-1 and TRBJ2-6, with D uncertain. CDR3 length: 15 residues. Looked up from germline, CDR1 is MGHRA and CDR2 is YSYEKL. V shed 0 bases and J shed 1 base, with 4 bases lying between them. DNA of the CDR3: TGCGCCAGCAGCCAAGAGGAGTCTGGGGCCAACGTCCTGACTTTC. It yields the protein CASSQEESGANVLTF.

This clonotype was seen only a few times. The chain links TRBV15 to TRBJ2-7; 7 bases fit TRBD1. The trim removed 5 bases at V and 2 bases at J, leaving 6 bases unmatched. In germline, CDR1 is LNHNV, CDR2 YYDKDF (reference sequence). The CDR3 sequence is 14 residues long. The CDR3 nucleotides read TGTGCCACCAGCCGGGACAGTGGTCCCTACGAGCAGTACTTC. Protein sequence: CATSRDSGPYEQYF.

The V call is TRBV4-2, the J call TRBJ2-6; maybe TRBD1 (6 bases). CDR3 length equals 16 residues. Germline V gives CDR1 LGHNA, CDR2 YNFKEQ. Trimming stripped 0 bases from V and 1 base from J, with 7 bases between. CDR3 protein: CASSQEQGSGANVLTF. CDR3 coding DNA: TGTGCCAGCAGCCAAGAGCAGGGGTCTGGGGCCAACGTCCTGACTTTC.

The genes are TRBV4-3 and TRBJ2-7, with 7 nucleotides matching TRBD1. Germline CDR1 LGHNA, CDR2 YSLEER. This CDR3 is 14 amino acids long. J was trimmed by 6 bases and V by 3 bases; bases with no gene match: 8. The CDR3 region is CASSHIGQESEQYF. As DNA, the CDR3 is TGCGCCAGCAGCCACATAGGACAGGAAAGCGAGCAGTACTTC.

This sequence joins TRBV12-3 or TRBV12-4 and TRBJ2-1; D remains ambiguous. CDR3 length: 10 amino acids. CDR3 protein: CAVGNDEQFF. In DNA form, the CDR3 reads TGTGCGGTGGGGAACGATGAGCAGTTCTTC.

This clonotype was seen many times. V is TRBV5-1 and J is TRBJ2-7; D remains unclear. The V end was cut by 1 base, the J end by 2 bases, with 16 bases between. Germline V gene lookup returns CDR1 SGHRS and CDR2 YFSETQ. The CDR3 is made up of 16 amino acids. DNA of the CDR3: TGCGCCAGCAGCTTGTCGTCATTCGGCGAAGCCTACGAGCAGTACGTC. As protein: CASSLSSFGEAYEQYV.

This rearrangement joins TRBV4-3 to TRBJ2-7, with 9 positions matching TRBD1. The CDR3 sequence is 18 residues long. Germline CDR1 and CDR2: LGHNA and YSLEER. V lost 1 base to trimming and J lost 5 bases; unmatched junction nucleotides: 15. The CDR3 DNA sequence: TGCGCCAGCAGCCAAGTTGTCTATTTAGGGACAGGGCAAAACGAGCAGTACTTC. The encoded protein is CASSQVVYLGTGQNEQYF.

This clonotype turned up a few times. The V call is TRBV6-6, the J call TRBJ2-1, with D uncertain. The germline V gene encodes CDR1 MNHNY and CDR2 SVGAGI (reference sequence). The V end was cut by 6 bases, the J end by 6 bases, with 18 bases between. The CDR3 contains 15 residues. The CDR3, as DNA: TGTGCCAGCAGACCCGAATTTTTAGGTAGCAATGAGCAGTTCTTC. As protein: CASRPEFLGSNEQFF.

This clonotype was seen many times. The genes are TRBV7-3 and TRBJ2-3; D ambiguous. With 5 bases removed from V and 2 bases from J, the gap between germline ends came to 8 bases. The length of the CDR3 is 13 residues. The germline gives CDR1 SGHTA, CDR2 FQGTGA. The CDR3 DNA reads TGTGCCAGCAGCCCGTTGATCACAGATACGCAGTATTTT. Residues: CASSPLITDTQYF.

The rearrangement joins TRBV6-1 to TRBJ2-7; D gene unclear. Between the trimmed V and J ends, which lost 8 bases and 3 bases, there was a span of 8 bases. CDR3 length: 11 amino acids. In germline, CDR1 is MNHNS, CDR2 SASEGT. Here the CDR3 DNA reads TGTGCCAGCTCGGGTGTCTACGAGCAGTACTTC. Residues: CASSGVYEQYF.

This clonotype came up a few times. The CDR3 is CASSGQNLGYTF. In DNA, the CDR3 is TGTGCCAGCAGCGGACAGAATTTGGGCTACACCTTC. The V call is TRBV9, the J call TRBJ1-2; possible D gene TRBD1, 5 bases. V gave up 3 bases and J gave up 8 bases, with 11 bases separating them. From germline, CDR1 is SGDLS and CDR2 YYNGEE. The CDR3 covers 12 residues.

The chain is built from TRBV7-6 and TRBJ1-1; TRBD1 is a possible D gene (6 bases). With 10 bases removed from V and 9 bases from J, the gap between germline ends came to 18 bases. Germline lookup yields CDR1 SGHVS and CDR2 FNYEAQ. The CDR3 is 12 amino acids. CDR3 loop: CATTQYRDQAFF. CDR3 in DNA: TGTGCCACCACTCAATACAGGGATCAAGCTTTCTTT.

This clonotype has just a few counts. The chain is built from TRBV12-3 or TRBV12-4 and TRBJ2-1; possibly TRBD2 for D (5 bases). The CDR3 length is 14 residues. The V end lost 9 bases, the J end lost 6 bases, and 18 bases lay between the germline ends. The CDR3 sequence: CASSRPDGINEQFF. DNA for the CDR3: TGTGCCAGTTCTAGACCGGACGGGATCAATGAGCAGTTCTTC.

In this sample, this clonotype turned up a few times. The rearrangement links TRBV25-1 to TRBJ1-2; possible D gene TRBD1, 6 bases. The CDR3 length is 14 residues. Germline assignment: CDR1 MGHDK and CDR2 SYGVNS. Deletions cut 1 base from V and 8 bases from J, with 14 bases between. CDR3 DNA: TGTGCCAGCAGTGAATGGGGGCAGGGGAGCGGCTACACCTTC. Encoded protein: CASSEWGQGSGYTF.

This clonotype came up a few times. Here the CDR3 DNA reads TGCAGCGTTGTTCCGGGGGAAGCCGGCGAGCAGTACTTC. It translates to CSVVPGEAGEQYF. The V and J genes are TRBV29-1 and TRBJ2-7, with D perhaps TRBD2 (6 bases). Per germline, CDR1 SQVTM and CDR2 ANQGSEA. V was cut by 4 bases and J by 6 bases, with 16 bases left in between. This CDR3 contains 13 residues.

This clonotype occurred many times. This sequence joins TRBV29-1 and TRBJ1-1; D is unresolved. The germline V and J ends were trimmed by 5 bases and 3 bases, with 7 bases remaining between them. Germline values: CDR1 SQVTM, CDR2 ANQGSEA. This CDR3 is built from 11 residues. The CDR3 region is CSVPFDTEAFF. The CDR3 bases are TGCAGCGTTCCCTTTGACACTGAAGCTTTCTTT.

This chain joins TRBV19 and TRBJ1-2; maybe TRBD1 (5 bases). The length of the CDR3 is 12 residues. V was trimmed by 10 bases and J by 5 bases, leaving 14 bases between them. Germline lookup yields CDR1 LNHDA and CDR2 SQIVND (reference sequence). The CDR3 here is CATGMGPYGYTF. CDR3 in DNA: TGTGCCACCGGAATGGGACCTTATGGCTACACCTTC.

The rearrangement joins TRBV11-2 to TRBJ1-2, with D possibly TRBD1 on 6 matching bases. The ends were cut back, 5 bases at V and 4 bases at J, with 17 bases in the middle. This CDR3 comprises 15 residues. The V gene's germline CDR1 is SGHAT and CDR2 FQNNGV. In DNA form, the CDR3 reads TGTGCCAGCAGCGCTCCCGAACAGGGCTTCTATGGCTACACCTTC. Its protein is CASSAPEQGFYGYTF.

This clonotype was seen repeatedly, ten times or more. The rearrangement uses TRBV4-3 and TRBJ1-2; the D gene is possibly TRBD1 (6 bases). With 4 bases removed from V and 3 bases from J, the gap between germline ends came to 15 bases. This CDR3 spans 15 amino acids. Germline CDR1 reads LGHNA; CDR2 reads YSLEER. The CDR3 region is CASSRERQAHYGYTF. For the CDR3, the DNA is TGCGCCAGCAGCCGAGAAAGACAGGCTCACTATGGCTACACCTTC.

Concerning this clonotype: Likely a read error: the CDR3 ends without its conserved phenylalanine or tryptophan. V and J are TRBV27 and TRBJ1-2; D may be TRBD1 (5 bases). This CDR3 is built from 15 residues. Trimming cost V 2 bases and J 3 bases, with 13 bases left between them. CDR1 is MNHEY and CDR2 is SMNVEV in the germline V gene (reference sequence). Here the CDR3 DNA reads TGTGCCAGCAGTTTAGGGTCAGGGTATGACTATGGCTACACCTCC. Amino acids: CASSLGSGYDYGYTS.

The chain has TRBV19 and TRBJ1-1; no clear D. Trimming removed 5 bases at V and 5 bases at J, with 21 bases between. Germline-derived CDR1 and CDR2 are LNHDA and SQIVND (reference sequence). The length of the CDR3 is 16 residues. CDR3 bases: TGTGCCAGTAGTCCTACATCGGGTCTCCGAGGAACTGAAGCTTTCTTT. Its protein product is CASSPTSGLRGTEAFF.

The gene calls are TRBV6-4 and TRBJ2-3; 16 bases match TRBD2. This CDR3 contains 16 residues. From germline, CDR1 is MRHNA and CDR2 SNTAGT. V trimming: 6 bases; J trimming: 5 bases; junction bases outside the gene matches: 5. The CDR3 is CASSEGTSGGEDTQYF. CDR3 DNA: TGTGCCAGCAGCGAAGGGACTAGCGGGGGGGAAGATACGCAGTATTTT.

In nucleotides, the CDR3 is TGCGCCAGCAGCGAGGACAAACCTAGCACAGATACGCAGTATTTT. This codes for CASSEDKPSTDTQYF. V gene TRBV5-1 combines with J gene TRBJ2-3; a weak D match, TRBD1 (5 bases). CDR3 length equals 15 residues. Germline CDR1 SGHRS, CDR2 YFSETQ. Trimming took 4 bases from V and 0 from J, leaving 12 bases between them. The whole variable domain, filled in from reference TRBV5-1 and TRBJ2-3, reads KAGVTQTPRYLIKTRGQQVTLSCSPISGHRSVSWYQQTPGQGLQFLFEYFSETQRNKGNFPGRFSGRQFSNSRSEMNVSTLELGDSALYLCASSEDKPSTDTQYFGPGTRLTVL.

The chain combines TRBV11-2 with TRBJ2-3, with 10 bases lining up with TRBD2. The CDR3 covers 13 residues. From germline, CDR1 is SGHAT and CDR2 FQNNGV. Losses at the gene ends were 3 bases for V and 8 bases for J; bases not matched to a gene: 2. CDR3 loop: CASSLGLASTQYF. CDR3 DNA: TGTGCCAGCAGCTTGGGACTAGCGAGTACGCAGTATTTT.

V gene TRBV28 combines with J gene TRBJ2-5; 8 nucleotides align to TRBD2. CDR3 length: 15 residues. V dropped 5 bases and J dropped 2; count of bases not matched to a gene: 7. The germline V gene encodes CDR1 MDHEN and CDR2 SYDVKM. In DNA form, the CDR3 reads TGTGCCAGCAGTCGGGACCGGGGGGGACAAGAGACCCAGTACTTC. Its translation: CASSRDRGGQETQYF.

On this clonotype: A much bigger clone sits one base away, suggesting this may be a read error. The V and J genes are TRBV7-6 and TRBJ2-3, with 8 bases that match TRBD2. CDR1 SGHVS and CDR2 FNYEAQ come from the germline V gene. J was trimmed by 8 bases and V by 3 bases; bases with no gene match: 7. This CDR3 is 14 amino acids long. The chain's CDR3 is CASSFGLASGTQYF. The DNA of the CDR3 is TGTGCCAGCAGCTTCGGACTAGCCTCAGGTACGCAGTATTTT.

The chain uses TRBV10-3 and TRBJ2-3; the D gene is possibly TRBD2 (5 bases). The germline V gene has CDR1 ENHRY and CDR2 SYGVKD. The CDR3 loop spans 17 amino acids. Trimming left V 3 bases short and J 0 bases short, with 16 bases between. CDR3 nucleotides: TGTGCCATCAGTGACTACGAGGGTAGCGCTAGCACAGATACGCAGTATTTT. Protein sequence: CAISDYEGSASTDTQYF.

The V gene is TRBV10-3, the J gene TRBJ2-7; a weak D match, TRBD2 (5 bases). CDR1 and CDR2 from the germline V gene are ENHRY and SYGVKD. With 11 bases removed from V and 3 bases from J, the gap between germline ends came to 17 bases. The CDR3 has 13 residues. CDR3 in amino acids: CAASSRGGYEQYV. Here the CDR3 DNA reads TGTGCCGCCTCTAGCCGTGGAGGCTACGAGCAGTACGTC.

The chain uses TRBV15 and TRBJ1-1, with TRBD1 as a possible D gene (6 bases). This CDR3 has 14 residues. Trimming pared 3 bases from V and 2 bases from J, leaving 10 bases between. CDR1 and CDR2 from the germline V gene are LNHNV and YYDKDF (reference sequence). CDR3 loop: CATSRQGINTEAFF. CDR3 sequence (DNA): TGTGCCACCAGCAGGCAGGGGATAAACACTGAAGCTTTCTTT. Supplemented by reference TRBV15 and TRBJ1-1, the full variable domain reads DAMVIQNPRYQVTQFGKPVTLSCSQTLNHNVMYWYQQKSSQAPKLLFHYYDKDFNNEADTPDNFQSRRPNTSFCFLDIRSPGLGDTAMYLCATSRQGINTEAFFGQGTRLTVV.